The 30 T cell receptor beta chains presented below share a single source sample, sequenced in a study of blood T cell repertoires in COVID-19. Libraries were prepared by immunoSEQ multiplex PCR; TCRdb keeps only in-frame clonotypes and omits some of them. This table holds some 180,000 clones, approximately 91% found once. The specimen was peripheral blood. These receptors all come from a man between 18 and 29 years old with COVID-19, enrolled during active disease.

The gene calls are TRBV9 and TRBJ2-1; TRBD1 agrees at 8 bases. This CDR3 contains 14 residues. Germline V gives CDR1 SGDLS, CDR2 YYNGEE. Unmatched junction bases numbered 7, after V lost 4 bases and J lost 7 bases. CDR3 DNA sequence: TGTGCCAGCAGCTCTAGGGACAGGCTGAATGAGCAGTTCTTC. This translates into CASSSRDRLNEQFF.

The chain combines TRBV5-1 with TRBJ2-1; D is possibly TRBD2 (6 bases). V gave up 1 base and J gave up 8 bases, with 13 bases separating them. The CDR3 has 14 residues. Germline lookup yields CDR1 SGHRS and CDR2 YFSETQ. The CDR3 coding sequence is TGCGCCAGCAGCTTGTCAGGTTGGGGGGATGAGCAGTTCTTC. It codes for CASSLSGWGDEQFF.

V and J are TRBV7-2 and TRBJ2-7, with 9 nucleotides matching TRBD1. V dropped 7 bases and J dropped 3; count of bases not matched to a gene: 10. Germline V gene data show CDR1 as SGHTA and CDR2 as FQGNSA. The CDR3 spans 15 residues. The CDR3 DNA is TGTGCCAGCAAGAATAGGGGGACAGGGTACTACGAGCAGTACTTC. Protein sequence: CASKNRGTGYYEQYF.

J is TRBJ1-1 and V is TRBV6-2 or TRBV6-3; perhaps TRBD1 as D (5 bases). Looked up from germline, CDR1 is MNHEY and CDR2 is SVGEGT. Trimming stripped 3 bases from V and 2 bases from J, with 13 bases between. The CDR3 is 15 residues long. In nucleotides, the CDR3 is TGTGCCAGCAGTTATTCCGTTGGACATAACACTGAAGCTTTCTTT. Amino acid sequence: CASSYSVGHNTEAFF.

The gene calls are TRBV12-1 and TRBJ1-2; the table's D call, TRBD1, was not checked against the DNA. TRBV12-1 is reported as a pseudogene. CDR3 size: 17 residues. CDR3 loop: CAARAGTSNSNNYGYTF. The CDR3 DNA reads TGTGCCGCCCGGGCAGGGACATCTAACTCCAACAACTATGGCTACACCTTC.

The rearrangement joins TRBV11-2 to TRBJ1-3; D call uncertain. The CDR3 totals 12 residues. Trimming removed 3 bases at V and 3 bases at J, with 3 bases between. From germline, CDR1 is SGHAT and CDR2 FQNNGV. The CDR3 sequence is CASSFGGNTIYF. In nucleotides, the CDR3 is TGTGCCAGCAGCTTCGGTGGAAACACCATATATTTT. Complete variable domain (other parts from reference TRBV11-2 and TRBJ1-3): EAGVAQSPRYKIIEKRQSVAFWCNPISGHATLYWYQQILGQGPKLLIQFQNNGVVDDSQLPKDRFSAERLKGVDSTLKIQPAKLEDSAVYLCASSFGGNTIYFGEGSWLTVV.

The rearrangement joins TRBV24-1 to TRBJ2-3; D unresolved. Germline V lookup: CDR1 KGHDR, CDR2 SFDVKD. There are 16 residues in the CDR3. The germline V and J ends were trimmed by 1 base and 6 bases, with 16 bases remaining between them. In nucleotides, the CDR3 is TGTGCCACCAGTGATTTTGAAGCAGGTAGTTGGGATACGCAGTATTTT. Amino acid sequence: CATSDFEAGSWDTQYF.

V gene TRBV7-9 combines with J gene TRBJ2-7; possible D gene TRBD1, 6 bases. Germline lookup yields CDR1 SEHNR and CDR2 FQNEAQ (reference sequence). Trimming removed 7 bases at V and 3 bases at J, with 16 bases between. The CDR3 extends over 14 amino acids. CDR3 sequence reads: CASIPTTGNYEQYF. CDR3 DNA: TGTGCCAGCATCCCTACAACAGGGAACTACGAGCAGTACTTC.

The CDR3 protein is CATSDFPGRAGTGELFF. For the CDR3, the DNA is TGTGCCACCAGTGATTTCCCCGGCAGGGCTGGCACCGGGGAGCTGTTTTTT. V is TRBV24-1 and J is TRBJ2-2; D is possibly TRBD1 (5 bases). In germline, CDR1 is KGHDR, CDR2 SFDVKD. The V end lost 1 base, the J end lost 4 bases, and 15 bases lay between the germline ends. The CDR3 totals 17 residues.

The chain is built from TRBV5-3 and TRBJ1-2, with 7 bases matching TRBD1. TRBV5-3 is labeled an ORF, and its function is uncertain. V lost 5 bases to trimming and J lost 8 bases; unmatched junction nucleotides: 18. This CDR3 is 16 amino acids long. The CDR3 sequence is CARRRGLVRGERGYTF. The CDR3 nucleotides read TGTGCCAGAAGGAGAGGTCTGGTCAGGGGGGAGAGGGGCTACACCTTC.

The chain uses TRBV13 and TRBJ1-5, with TRBD1 matching 12 bases. The J segment lost 6 bases and the V segment lost 5 bases, leaving 11 bases of the junction unmatched. This CDR3 has 17 residues. Per germline, CDR1 PRHDT and CDR2 FYEKMQ (reference sequence). CDR3 amino acids: CASSASYGTGGGQPQHF. The CDR3 DNA reads as TGTGCCAGCAGCGCATCCTACGGGACAGGGGGCGGTCAGCCCCAGCATTTT.

With regard to this clone: One end of the junction varies from germline; a read error may be responsible. The CDR3 coding sequence is TGTGCCAGCAGCTCCATCGGGACAGGGGTTGAAAAACTGCTTTTT. Amino acids: CASSSIGTGVEKLLF. The V call is TRBV7-2, the J call TRBJ1-4, with TRBD1 matching over 10 bases. The CDR3 has 15 residues. Per germline, CDR1 SGHTA and CDR2 FQGNSA.

This chain uses TRBV19 with TRBJ1-2, with D tentatively TRBD1 (6 bases). CDR1 and CDR2 from the germline V gene are LNHDA and SQIVND (reference sequence). The V and J ends lost 6 bases and 1 base respectively, with 12 bases between them. The CDR3 has 14 amino acids. CDR3 sequence reads: CASRSTGINYGYTF. The CDR3 DNA is TGTGCCAGTAGATCAACAGGGATTAACTATGGCTACACCTTC.

The chain has TRBV19 and TRBJ1-1; D is ambiguous. Germline V gene data show CDR1 as LNHDA and CDR2 as SQIVND (reference sequence). With 7 bases removed from V and 1 base from J, the gap between germline ends came to 10 bases. The CDR3 is made up of 13 amino acids. In DNA form, the CDR3 reads TGTGCCAGTACCGTTTCGGGGAACACTGAAGCTTTCTTT. This codes for CASTVSGNTEAFF.

Here the CDR3 reads CASSPRESSGSNEQFF. The CDR3 bases are TGTGCCAGCAGCCCTAGAGAGTCTAGCGGGAGCAATGAGCAGTTCTTC. The rearrangement joins TRBV11-3 to TRBJ2-1; 10 bases are a match to TRBD2. Per germline, CDR1 SGHNT and CDR2 YENEEA. The trim removed 5 bases at V and 6 bases at J, leaving 10 bases unmatched. This CDR3 contains 16 residues.

This clone was recorded once. The gene calls are TRBV5-1 and TRBJ2-1, with 10 bases fitting TRBD2. The J segment lost 3 bases and the V segment lost 2 bases, leaving 2 bases of the junction unmatched. This CDR3 comprises 15 residues. Germline CDR1 SGHRS, CDR2 YFSETQ. In nucleotides, the CDR3 is TGCGCCAGCAGCTTAGCGGGAGGGATCTACAATGAGCAGTTCTTC. Residues: CASSLAGGIYNEQFF.

V usage is TRBV7-2 and J usage is TRBJ1-5, with 10 bases fitting TRBD1. The CDR3 spans 15 residues. Germline CDR1 is SGHTA and CDR2 is FQGNSA. Unmatched junction bases numbered 6, after V lost 5 bases and J lost 5 bases. CDR3 sequence reads: CASSTRTGGDQPQHF. DNA for the CDR3: TGTGCCAGCAGCACCCGGACAGGGGGGGATCAGCCCCAGCATTTT.

The CDR3 reads CASSLGPGNEQFF. The CDR3 region has the DNA TGTGCCAGCAGTTTAGGGCCTGGGAATGAGCAGTTCTTC. This chain links TRBV27 with TRBJ2-1; no definite D call. Germline CDR1 MNHEY, CDR2 SMNVEV (reference sequence). The CDR3 covers 13 residues. The ends were cut back, 2 bases at V and 7 bases at J, with 9 bases in the middle.

The chain couples TRBV5-4 to TRBJ2-2, with a weak D call TRBD1 (7 bases). Trimming shortened V by 4 bases and J by 0 bases, and 10 bases separated the two germline ends. CDR3 length equals 15 residues. Looked up from germline, CDR1 is SGHNT and CDR2 is YYREEE (reference sequence). CDR3 protein: CASSGGTANTGELFF. The CDR3 DNA is TGTGCCAGCAGCGGGGGGACAGCGAACACCGGGGAGCTGTTTTTT.

This chain links TRBV28 with TRBJ2-6; D is ambiguous. The V end lost 2 bases, the J end lost 0 bases, and 8 bases lay between the germline ends. Germline-derived CDR1 and CDR2 are MDHEN and SYDVKM. This CDR3 is 16 amino acids long. The CDR3 is CASSLEVLSGANVLTF. CDR3 coding DNA: TGTGCCAGCAGTTTAGAGGTCCTCTCTGGGGCCAACGTCCTGACTTTC.

This clone has just one count. This sequence joins TRBV6-1 and TRBJ2-5, with 8 bases aligning to TRBD1. Germline loops: CDR1 MNHNS, CDR2 SASEGT. Losses at the gene ends were 2 bases for V and 4 bases for J; bases not matched to a gene: 9. This CDR3 has 16 residues. CDR3 loop: CASSEYGRGRVETQYF. The CDR3 DNA is TGTGCCAGCAGTGAATACGGCAGGGGGCGCGTAGAGACCCAGTACTTC.

The chain has TRBV13 and TRBJ2-3; 7 positions agree with TRBD2. Germline values: CDR1 PRHDT, CDR2 FYEKMQ (reference sequence). J lost 3 bases, V lost 4 bases, and 13 bases had no gene match. The CDR3 runs 17 residues. CDR3 amino acids: CASSSTIGLVRTDTQYF. CDR3 nucleotides: TGTGCCAGCAGCTCGACCATCGGACTAGTTAGGACAGATACGCAGTATTTT.

This clone has more than one count but fewer than ten. The chain recombines TRBV30 with TRBJ1-3; possible D gene TRBD1, 6 bases. The CDR3 extends over 16 amino acids. Germline loops: CDR1 GTSNPN, CDR2 SVGIG (reference sequence). The V end was cut by 4 bases, the J end by 1 base, with 17 bases between. The CDR3, as DNA: TGTGCCTGGATCCCCGCGAACAGGGCATCTGGAAACACCATATATTTT. It codes for CAWIPANRASGNTIYF.

This chain connects TRBV27 to TRBJ2-1, with 7 bases matching TRBD1. Germline V gene sequence: CDR1 MNHEY, CDR2 SMNVEV (reference sequence). Trimming at V came to 2 bases and at J to 10 bases, leaving 17 bases not matched to a gene. This CDR3 comprises 17 residues. The CDR3 DNA reads TGTGCCAGCAGTTTAGGTGAGGGGGCCTTAGTCCTAGCCGAGCAGTTCTTC. It yields the protein CASSLGEGALVLAEQFF.

The chain links TRBV7-9 to TRBJ2-1; TRBD2 might be the D (7 bases). V gave up 4 bases and J gave up 0 bases, with 16 bases separating them. CDR3 length: 17 residues. CDR1 SEHNR and CDR2 FQNEAQ come from the germline V gene (reference sequence). The CDR3 sequence: CASSSVAGASSYNEQFF. The CDR3 DNA reads TGTGCCAGCAGCTCCGTCGCGGGGGCTAGCTCCTACAATGAGCAGTTCTTC.

This rearrangement joins TRBV12-3 or TRBV12-4 to TRBJ2-7; 9 nucleotides match TRBD1. The CDR3 runs to 13 residues. J lost 7 bases, V lost 6 bases, and 7 bases had no gene match. DNA of the CDR3: TGTGCCAGCAGCCACTGGACAGGGGTTGAGCAGTACTTC. This encodes CASSHWTGVEQYF.

This clone was detected once. The sample holds other DNA sequences that translate to the same CDR3. The V call is TRBV7-2, the J call TRBJ2-7; unclear D gene. Germline-derived CDR1 and CDR2 are SGHTA and FQGNSA. Trimming pared 5 bases from V and 1 base from J, leaving 6 bases between. The CDR3 totals 12 residues. The CDR3 sequence is CASSPSSYEQYF. Here the CDR3 DNA reads TGTGCCAGCAGCCCCAGTTCCTACGAGCAGTACTTC.

The V and J genes are TRBV6-6 and TRBJ2-7; D call uncertain. V was clipped by 3 bases and J by 4 bases, with 4 bases between them. The CDR3 length is 11 residues. Germline V gene sequence: CDR1 MNHNY, CDR2 SVGAGI (reference sequence). The CDR3 spells CASSYAYEQYF. In DNA form, the CDR3 reads TGTGCCAGCAGTTATGCGTACGAGCAGTACTTC.

This chain connects TRBV7-2 to TRBJ2-1; 16 bases fit TRBD2. Germline V lookup: CDR1 SGHTA, CDR2 FQGNSA. CDR3 size: 17 residues. With 2 bases clipped from V and 7 bases from J, the junction kept 5 bases outside the gene matches. CDR3 coding DNA: TGTGCCAGCAGCTTAAACGTGGGACTAGCGGGAGGGAATGAGCAGTTCTTC. It specifies CASSLNVGLAGGNEQFF.

The chain couples TRBV6-1 to TRBJ2-5; 7 bases align to TRBD1. Germline assignment: CDR1 MNHNS and CDR2 SASEGT. This CDR3 has 16 residues. The junction had 7 bases not matched to a gene; V was cut back by 1 base and J by 2 bases. CDR3 nucleotide sequence: TGTGCCAGCAGTGAAGGGCCGGGCAGGGGGCAAGAGACCCAGTACTTC. It specifies CASSEGPGRGQETQYF.